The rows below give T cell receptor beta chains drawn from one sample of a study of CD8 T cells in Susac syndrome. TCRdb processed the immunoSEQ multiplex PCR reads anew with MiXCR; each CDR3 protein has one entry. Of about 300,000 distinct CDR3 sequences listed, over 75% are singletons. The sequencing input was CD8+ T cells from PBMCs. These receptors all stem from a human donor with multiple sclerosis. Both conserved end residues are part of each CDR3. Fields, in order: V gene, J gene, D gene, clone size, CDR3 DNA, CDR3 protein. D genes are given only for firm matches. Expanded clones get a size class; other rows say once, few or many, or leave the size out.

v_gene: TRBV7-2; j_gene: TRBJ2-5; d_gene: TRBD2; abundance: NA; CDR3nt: TGTGCCAGCTCGGAAGGGACTAGCGAATGGGGAGAGACCCAGTACTTC; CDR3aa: CASSEGTSEWGETQYF
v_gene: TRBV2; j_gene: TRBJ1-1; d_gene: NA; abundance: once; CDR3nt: TGTGCCAGCAGTGAGGTGAACACTGAAGCTTTCTTT; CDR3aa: CASSEVNTEAFF
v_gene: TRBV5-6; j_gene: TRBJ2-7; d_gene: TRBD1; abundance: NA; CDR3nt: TGTGCCAGCAGGGCGGGACAGGGTTGGTCCGAGCAGTACTTC; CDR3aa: CASRAGQGWSEQYF
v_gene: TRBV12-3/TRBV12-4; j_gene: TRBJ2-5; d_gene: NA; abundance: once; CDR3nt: TGTGCCAGCGGCCCAAATGAGCAAGTTGGAACCCAGTACTTC; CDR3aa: CASGPNEQVGTQYF
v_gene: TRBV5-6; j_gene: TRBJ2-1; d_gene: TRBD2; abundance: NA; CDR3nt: TGTGCCAGCAGCTTGGGGACTAGCGGGATGTCCCTCAATGAGCAGTTCTTC; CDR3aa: CASSLGTSGMSLNEQFF
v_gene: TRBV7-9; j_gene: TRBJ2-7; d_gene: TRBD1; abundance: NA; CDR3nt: TGTGCCAGCAGCGCCGGGACAGGGGTCCCCGAGCAGTACTTC; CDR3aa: CASSAGTGVPEQYF
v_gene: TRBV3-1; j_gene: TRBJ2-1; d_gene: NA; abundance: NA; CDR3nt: TGTGCCAGCAGTCGCTTCAACAATGAGCAGTTCTTC; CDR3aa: CASSRFNNEQFF
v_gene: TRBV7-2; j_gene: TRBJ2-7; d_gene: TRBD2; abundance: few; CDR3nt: TGTGCCAGCCGCCAGGCGGGAGAGGTCTCCTACGAGCAGTACTTC; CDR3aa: CASRQAGEVSYEQYF
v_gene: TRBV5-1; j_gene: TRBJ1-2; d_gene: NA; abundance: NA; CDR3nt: TGCGCCAGCAGCTTGAAGGACAGCAGCTATGGCTACACCTTC; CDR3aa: CASSLKDSSYGYTF
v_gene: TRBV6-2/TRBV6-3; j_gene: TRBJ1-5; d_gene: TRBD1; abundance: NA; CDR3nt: TGTGCCAGCAGTTATGGGGGACAGGGGTCGCGGCAGCCCCAGCATTTT; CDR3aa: CASSYGGQGSRQPQHF
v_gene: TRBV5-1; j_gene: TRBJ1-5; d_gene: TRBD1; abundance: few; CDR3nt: TGCGCCAGCAGCCGGACAGGGAGTCAGCCCCAGCATTTT; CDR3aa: CASSRTGSQPQHF
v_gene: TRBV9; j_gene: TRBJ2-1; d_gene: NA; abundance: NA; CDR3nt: TGTGCCAGCAGCGTGGTGTGGGGGGCATACAATGAGCAGTTCTTC; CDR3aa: CASSVVWGAYNEQFF
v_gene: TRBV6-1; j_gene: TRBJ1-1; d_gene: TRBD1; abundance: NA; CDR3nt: TGTGCCAGCACCCACACGCAGGGGGCGGAAGCTTTCTTT; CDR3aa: CASTHTQGAEAFF
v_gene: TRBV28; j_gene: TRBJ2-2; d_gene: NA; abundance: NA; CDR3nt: TGTGCCAGCAGTTACGACTCCGGGGAGCTGTTTTTT; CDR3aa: CASSYDSGELFF
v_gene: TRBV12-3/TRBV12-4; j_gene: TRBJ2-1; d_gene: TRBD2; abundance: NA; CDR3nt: TGTGCCAGCAGTTTATTGGATAGCGGGAGGTCTTGGGACAATGAGCAGTTCTTC; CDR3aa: CASSLLDSGRSWDNEQFF
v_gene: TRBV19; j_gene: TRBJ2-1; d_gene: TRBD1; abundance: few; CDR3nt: TGTGCCAGCCGAACAGGGGTAGGTTACAATGAGCAGTTCTTC; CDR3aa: CASRTGVGYNEQFF
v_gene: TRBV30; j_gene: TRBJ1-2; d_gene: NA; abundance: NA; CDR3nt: TGTGCCTGGAGCGCCGGGTGGTCGGGCTATGGCTACACCTTC; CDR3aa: CAWSAGWSGYGYTF
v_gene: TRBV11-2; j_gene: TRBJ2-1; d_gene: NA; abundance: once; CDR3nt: TGTGCCAGCAGGACTTCCATGGGGGACCACTCCTACAATGAGCAGTTCTTC; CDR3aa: CASRTSMGDHSYNEQFF
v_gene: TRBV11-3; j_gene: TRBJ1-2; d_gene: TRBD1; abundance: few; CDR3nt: TGTGCCAGCAGCTTAGGGGGACAGGTCCCGACCTATGGCTACACCTTC; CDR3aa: CASSLGGQVPTYGYTF
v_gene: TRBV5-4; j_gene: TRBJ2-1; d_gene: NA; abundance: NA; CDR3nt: TGTGCCAGCAGCTTGCGCCTAGCGACTTCCTACAATGAGCAGTTCTTC; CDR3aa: CASSLRLATSYNEQFF
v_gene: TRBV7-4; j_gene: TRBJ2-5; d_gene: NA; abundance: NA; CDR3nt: TGTGCCAGCACCCCACCACCCAAAGCGGCCCCCCAAGAGACCCAGTACTTC; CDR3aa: CASTPPPKAAPQETQYF
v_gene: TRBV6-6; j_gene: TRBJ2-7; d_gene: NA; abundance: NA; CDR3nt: TGTGCCAGCAGTACCGACAAGGAGCAGTGCTTC; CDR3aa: CASSTDKEQCF